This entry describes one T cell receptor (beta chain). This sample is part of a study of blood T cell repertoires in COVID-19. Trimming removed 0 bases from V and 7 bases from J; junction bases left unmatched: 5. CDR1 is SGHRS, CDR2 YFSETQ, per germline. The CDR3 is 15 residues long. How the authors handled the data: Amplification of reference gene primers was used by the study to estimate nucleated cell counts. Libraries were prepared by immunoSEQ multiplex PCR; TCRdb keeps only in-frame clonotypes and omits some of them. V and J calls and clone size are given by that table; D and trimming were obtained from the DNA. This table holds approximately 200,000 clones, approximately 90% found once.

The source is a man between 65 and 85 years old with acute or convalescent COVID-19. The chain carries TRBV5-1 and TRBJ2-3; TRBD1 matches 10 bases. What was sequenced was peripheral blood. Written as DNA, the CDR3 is TGCGCCAGCAGCTTGGAGGGACAGGGGAAGAATACGCAGTATTTT. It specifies CASSLEGQGKNTQYF.